This TCR beta chain emerged from a study of Tregs in tolerant kidney transplant recipients. The protocol was immunoSEQ multiplex PCR, while the TCRdb copy is restricted to in-frame clones and leaves out a portion. The sample contains over 60,000 clones, 95% to 98% of which appear only once. Study-wide results and caveats: Changing PCR primers prevented nucleotide comparison between some patients' samples. The most relevant donor-specific Treg TCRbeta repertoire apparently came from expansion with activated donor B cells. Donor-specific Treg expansion exceeded global Treg expansion in tolerant patients, suggesting antigen drive.

Germline V CDR1 and CDR2: ENHRY, SYGVKD. The CDR3 is 14 amino acids. V trimming: 2 bases; J trimming: 7 bases; junction bases outside the gene matches: 8. To note about this clone: Its target is not known.

The clonotype was recovered from a human donor who received a combined kidney and bone marrow transplant. Sequences were derived from CD4+ T cells from blood, sampled before the transplant. The V gene is TRBV10-3, the J gene TRBJ2-7; TRBD1 matches at 7 bases. CDR3 region: CAISEGTVMWEQYF. The CDR3 nucleotides are TGTGCCATCAGTGAGGGGACAGTGATGTGGGAGCAGTACTTC.